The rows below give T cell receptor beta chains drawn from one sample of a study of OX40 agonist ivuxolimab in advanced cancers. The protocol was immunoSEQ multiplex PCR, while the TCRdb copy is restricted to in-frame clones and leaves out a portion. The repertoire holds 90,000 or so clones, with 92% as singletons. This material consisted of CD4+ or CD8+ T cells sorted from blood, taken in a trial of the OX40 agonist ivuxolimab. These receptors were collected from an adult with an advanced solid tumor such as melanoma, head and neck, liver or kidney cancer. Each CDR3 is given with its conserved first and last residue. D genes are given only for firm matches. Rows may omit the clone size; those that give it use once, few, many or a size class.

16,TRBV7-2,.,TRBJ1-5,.,TGTGCCAGCAGCTTAACAGGAAGGGCGGGCAATCAGCCCCAGCATTTT,CASSLTGRAGNQPQHF
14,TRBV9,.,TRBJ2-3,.,TGTGCCAGCAGCCCAGGGGGGGGACCAGATACGCAGTATTTT,CASSPGGGPDTQYF
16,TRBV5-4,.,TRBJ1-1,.,TGTGCCAGCAGCTCAATTACGGGACCGCCGGGCACTGAAGCTTTCTTT,CASSSITGPPGTEAFF
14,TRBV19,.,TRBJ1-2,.,TGTGCCAGTACCCCCGGGACAATTAACTATGGCTACACCTTC,CASTPGTINYGYTF
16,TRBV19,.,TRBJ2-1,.,TGTGCCAGTACCCCCGCCGGACCAATCTCCTACAATGAGCAGTTCTTC,CASTPAGPISYNEQFF
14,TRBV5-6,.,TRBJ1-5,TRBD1,TGTGCCAGCAGTTTGGGGCAGGGGGGTCAGCCCCAGCATTTT,CASSLGQGGQPQHF
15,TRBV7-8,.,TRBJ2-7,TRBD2,TGTGCCAGCAGCCCGATGATAGCGGGGGCCTACGAGCAGTACTTC,CASSPMIAGAYEQYF
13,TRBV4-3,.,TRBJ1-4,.,TGCGCCAGCAGCCAAGTTAGTAATGAAAAACTGTTTTTT,CASSQVSNEKLFF
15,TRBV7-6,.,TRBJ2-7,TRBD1,TGTGCCAGCAGCGCCGGGACAGGGGGCTCCTACGAGCAGTACTTC,CASSAGTGGSYEQYF
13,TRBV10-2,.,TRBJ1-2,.,TGCGCCAGCAGTGGGGGCCGGTACTATGGCTACACCTTC,CASSGGRYYGYTF
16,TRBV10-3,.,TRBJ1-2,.,TGTGCCATCAGTGAGACGGTTTTGGGTCAGAACTATGGCTACACCTTC,CAISETVLGQNYGYTF
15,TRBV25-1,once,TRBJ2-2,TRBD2,TGTGCCAGCAGTGATTGGGGGGGACTCACCGGGGAGCTGTTTTTT,CASSDWGGLTGELFF
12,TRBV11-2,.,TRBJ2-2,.,TGTGCCAGCAGCTTAGTTACTGGGGAGCTGTTTTTT,CASSLVTGELFF
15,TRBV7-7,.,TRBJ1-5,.,TGTGCTAGCAGCTGTGAGGGGAGGGGATGCCAGCCCCAGCATTTT,CASSCEGRGCQPQHF
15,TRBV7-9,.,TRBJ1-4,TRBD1,TGTGCCAGCAGCCGCAGGGGGAATGGTAATGAAAAACTGTTTTTT,CASSRRGNGNEKLFF
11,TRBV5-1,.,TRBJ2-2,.,TGCGCCAGCAGCTTTTCCGGGGAGCTGTTTTTT,CASSFSGELFF
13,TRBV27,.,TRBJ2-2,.,TGTGCCAGCAGACCACAGGGTGCCGGGGAGCTGTTTTTT,CASRPQGAGELFF
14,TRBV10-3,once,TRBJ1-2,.,TGTGCCATCAGTGCCATTCTCTCCGACTATGGCTACACCTTC,CAISAILSDYGYTF
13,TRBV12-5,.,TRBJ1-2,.,TGTGCTAGTGGTTTGGTACCTCGGAATGGCTACACCTTC,CASGLVPRNGYTF
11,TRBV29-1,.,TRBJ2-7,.,TGCAGCGTTGAAGACGAGTACGAGCAGTACTTC,CSVEDEYEQYF
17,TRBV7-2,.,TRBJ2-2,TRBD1,TGTGCCAGCAGCTTAGTAGTGACAGGGGTTGGTACCGGGGAGCTGTTTTTT,CASSLVVTGVGTGELFF
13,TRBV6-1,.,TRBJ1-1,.,TGTGCCAGCAGTGGGTTCGGGAACACTGAAGCTTTCTTT,CASSGFGNTEAFF
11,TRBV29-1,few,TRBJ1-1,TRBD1,TGCAGCGTGGACAGGATTACTGAAGCTTTCTTT,CSVDRITEAFF
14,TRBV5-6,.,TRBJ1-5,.,TGTGCCAGCAGCTTTTGGGGTGAATGGCAGCCCCAGCATTTT,CASSFWGEWQPQHF
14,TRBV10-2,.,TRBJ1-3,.,TGCGCCAGCAGTGAGGCGGGTACTGGAAACACCATATATTTT,CASSEAGTGNTIYF
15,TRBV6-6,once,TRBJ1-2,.,TGTGCCAGCAGTTACTCGGTGACAGCTAACTATGGCTACACCTTC,CASSYSVTANYGYTF
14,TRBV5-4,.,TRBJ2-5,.,TGTGCCAGCAGCTTGGTTCCGGGAGAAGAGACCCAGTACTTC,CASSLVPGEETQYF
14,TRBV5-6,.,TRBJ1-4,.,TGTGCCAGCAGCTTTGGCAGAGCTAATGAAAAACTGTTTTTT,CASSFGRANEKLFF
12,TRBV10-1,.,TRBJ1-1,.,TGCGCCAGCAGTGCGGGGAACACTGAAGCTTTCTTT,CASSAGNTEAFF
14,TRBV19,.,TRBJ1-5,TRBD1,TGTGCCAGTAGTCCTGGACAGGGCAATCAGCCCCAGCATTTT,CASSPGQGNQPQHF
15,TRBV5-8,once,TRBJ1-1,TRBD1,TGTGCCAGCAGCTTAGATTGGACAGGGAACACTGAAGCTTTCTTT,CASSLDWTGNTEAFF
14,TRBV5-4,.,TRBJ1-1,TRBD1,TGTGCCAGCAGCTTGTCAGGGGGAAGGACTGAAGCTTTCTTT,CASSLSGGRTEAFF
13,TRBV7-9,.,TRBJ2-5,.,TGTGCCAGCAACCCAGACGACCGAGAGACCCAGTACTTC,CASNPDDRETQYF
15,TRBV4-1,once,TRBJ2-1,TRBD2,TGCGCCAGCACCCCTAGCGGGAGGACAGTTAATGAGCAGTTCTTC,CASTPSGRTVNEQFF
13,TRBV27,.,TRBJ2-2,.,TGTGCCAGCAGTTTATTTCTCCCCGGGGAGCTGTTTTTT,CASSLFLPGELFF
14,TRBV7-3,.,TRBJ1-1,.,TGTGCCAGCAGCTTAGGTTCGGGGAACACTGAAGCTTTCTTT,CASSLGSGNTEAFF
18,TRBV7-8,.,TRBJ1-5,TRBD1,TGTGCCAGCAGCTTACTATCGACGTGGGACAGGTACAATCAGCCCCAGCATTTT,CASSLLSTWDRYNQPQHF
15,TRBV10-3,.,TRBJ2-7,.,TGTGCCATCAGTGAACACAGGGATATCTCCTACGAGCAGTACTTC,CAISEHRDISYEQYF
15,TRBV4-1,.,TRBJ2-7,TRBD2,TGCGCCAGCAGACCTTATGCAACTAGCGACTACGAGCAGTACTTC,CASRPYATSDYEQYF
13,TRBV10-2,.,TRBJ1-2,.,TGCGCCAGCAGTGCCGGGACATCCTATGGCTACACCTTC,CASSAGTSYGYTF
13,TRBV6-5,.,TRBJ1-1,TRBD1,TGTGCCAGCGGCACAGGGGGCGACACTGAAGCTTTCTTT,CASGTGGDTEAFF